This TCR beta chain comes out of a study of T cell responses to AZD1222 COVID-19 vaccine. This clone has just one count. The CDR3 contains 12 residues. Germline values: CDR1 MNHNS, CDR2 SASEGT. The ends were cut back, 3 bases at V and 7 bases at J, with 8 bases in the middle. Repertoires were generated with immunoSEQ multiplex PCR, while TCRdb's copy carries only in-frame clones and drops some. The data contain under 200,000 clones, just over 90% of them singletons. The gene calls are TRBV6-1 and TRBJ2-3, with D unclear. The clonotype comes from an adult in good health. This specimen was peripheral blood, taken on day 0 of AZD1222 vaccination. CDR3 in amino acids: CASSEVGNTQYF. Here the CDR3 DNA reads TGTGCCAGCAGTGAGGTGGGAAATACGCAGTATTTT.